The 23 T cell receptor beta chains given below trace back to one sample, sequenced in a study of cytomegalovirus exposure and HLA in healthy donors (dated by TCRdb to 2016 to 2017). The library relied on the immunoSEQ multiplex PCR assay. For the multiplex PCR, a mixture combining 60 forward primers for TCR Vbeta segments and 13 reverse primers for TCR Jbeta segments was used. The table was pulled from immuneACCESS by TCRdb, which kept in-frame rearrangements only. Such tables lose some clones; where checked, under half of the loss comes from unresolved V genes, and the rest has no known cause. The sample table shows 110,000 to 150,000 clones, and about 82% are seen once. The top ten clones comprise 3% to 3.5% of the sample. Sequencing input: PBMCs. These TCRs come from a male donor in good health and CMV-seronegative.

V gene TRBV7-9 combines with J gene TRBJ2-3, with TRBD1 matching 9 bases. The CDR3 contains 15 residues. The junction had 7 bases not matched to a gene; V was cut back by 5 bases and J by 4 bases. CDR1 is SEHNR and CDR2 is FQNEAQ in the germline V gene (reference sequence). CDR3 coding DNA: TGTGCCAGCAGCGAGGGACAGGGTGTAGCAGATACGCAGTATTTT. Translation gives CASSEGQGVADTQYF.

This chain joins TRBV12-5 and TRBJ1-4; maybe TRBD1 (5 bases). In germline, CDR1 is LGHNT, CDR2 FRNRAP. The CDR3 loop spans 12 amino acids. V lost 5 bases and J 13 bases, leaving 14 bases between the germline ends. The CDR3 spells CASGPQSGLLFF. The CDR3 coding sequence is TGTGCTAGTGGTCCCCAATCAGGGTTACTGTTTTTT.

The chain links TRBV29-1 to TRBJ2-7; 12 bases match TRBD2. The CDR3 has 16 residues. Looked up from germline, CDR1 is SQVTM and CDR2 is ANQGSEA. Germline trimming cut 6 bases from V and 0 bases from J; bases unmatched to any gene: 9. CDR3 region: CSVAGLAGQDSYEQYF. CDR3 nucleotides: TGCAGCGTGGCAGGACTAGCGGGGCAGGACTCCTACGAGCAGTACTTC.

This sequence joins TRBV6-1 and TRBJ1-5; possible D gene TRBD1, 6 bases. This CDR3 spans 14 amino acids. V was trimmed by 2 bases and J by 9 bases, leaving 14 bases between them. Per the germline V gene, CDR1 is MNHNS and CDR2 is SASEGT. CDR3 region: CASSEYRALWPQHF. The CDR3 DNA follows: TGTGCCAGCAGTGAATACAGGGCGCTGTGGCCCCAGCATTTT.

This clone occurred a few times. The chain is built from TRBV9 and TRBJ2-2; D gene ambiguous. The length of the CDR3 is 13 residues. Trimming removed 7 bases at V and 8 bases at J, with 15 bases between. CDR1 is SGDLS and CDR2 is YYNGEE in the germline V gene. The CDR3 DNA is TGTGCCAGCGCCAGTGCCGTCCCTGGGGAGCTGTTTTTT. Residues: CASASAVPGELFF.

The chain employs TRBV11-3 and TRBJ1-1; 7 nucleotides match TRBD1. The CDR3 consists of 15 residues. Germline CDR1 SGHNT, CDR2 YENEEA. V gave up 3 bases and J gave up 0 bases; unmatched junction bases: 4. As DNA, the CDR3 is TGTGCCAGCAGCTTTACCGGGACAGTGAACACTGAAGCTTTCTTT. It encodes CASSFTGTVNTEAFF.

This clone is medium-sized (0.01 to 0.1%) in the sample. The chain links TRBV6-1 to TRBJ2-7, with 9 bases lining up with TRBD1. The CDR3 length is 16 residues. Germline CDR1 MNHNS, CDR2 SASEGT. V was clipped by 4 bases and J by 1 base; unmatched bases: 8. The CDR3 region has the DNA TGTGCCAGCAGTGCACTCGCCGGGACAGGGTCCTACGAGCAGTACTTC. Translation gives CASSALAGTGSYEQYF.

The V call is TRBV7-9, the J call TRBJ2-7, with D possibly matching TRBD1 (5 bases). Germline CDR1 SEHNR, CDR2 FQNEAQ (reference sequence). Between the trimmed V and J ends, which lost 1 base and 1 base, there was a span of 8 bases. This CDR3 spans 14 amino acids. The CDR3 is CASSLGGRSYEQYF. CDR3 bases: TGTGCCAGCAGCTTAGGGGGCAGGTCCTACGAGCAGTACTTC.

The rearrangement joins TRBV5-1 to TRBJ2-6, with D possibly being TRBD1 (6 bases). This CDR3 spans 17 amino acids. The V gene's germline CDR1 is SGHRS and CDR2 YFSETQ. Deletions cut 6 bases from V and 0 bases from J, with 16 bases between. The CDR3, as DNA: TGCGCCAGCACCACTGGGGACACTCTCTCTGGGGCCAACGTCCTGACTTTC. It translates to CASTTGDTLSGANVLTF.

This sequence joins TRBV12-2 and TRBJ2-7; TRBD2, the table's D call, lacks a check against the DNA. TRBV12-2 is flagged as a pseudogene. The CDR3 contains 15 residues. CDR3 DNA sequence: TGTGCAAGTCGCTCTACGGGGAGGGCCGCTTACGAGCAGTACTTC. Translated, it gives CASRSTGRAAYEQYF.

V and J are TRBV11-3 and TRBJ2-7, with a weak D call TRBD1 (6 bases). With 5 bases removed from V and 3 bases from J, the gap between germline ends came to 14 bases. This CDR3 has 14 residues. Germline V lookup: CDR1 SGHNT, CDR2 YENEEA. The CDR3 DNA sequence: TGTGCCAGCAGCCCCCACATGGACAGCTACGAGCAGTACTTC. As protein: CASSPHMDSYEQYF. The variable domain in full, with the rest retrieved from reference TRBV11-3 and TRBJ2-7, is EAGVVQSPRYKIIEKKQPVAFWCNPISGHNTLYWYLQNLGQGPELLIRYENEEAVDDSQLPKDRFSAERLKGVDSTLKIQPAELGDSAVYLCASSPHMDSYEQYFGPGTRLTVT.

The chain uses TRBV28 and TRBJ1-2, with a tentative D call TRBD1 (6 bases). Trimming pared 6 bases from V and 4 bases from J, leaving 21 bases between. CDR3 length: 16 residues. Per germline, CDR1 MDHEN and CDR2 SYDVKM. The CDR3 loop reads CASSSHRAYPFYGYTF. The CDR3 nucleotides are TGTGCCAGCAGCTCTCACAGGGCTTACCCCTTCTATGGCTACACCTTC.

This clone was counted only a few times. Here the CDR3 reads CASQTGLLYGYTF. CDR3 in DNA: TGTGCCAGTCAAACAGGGTTATTGTATGGCTACACCTTC. The chain has TRBV6-1 and TRBJ1-2; TRBD1 might be the D (6 bases). With 9 bases removed from V and 5 bases from J, the gap between germline ends came to 16 bases. Germline CDR1 reads MNHNS; CDR2 reads SASEGT. The CDR3 spans 13 residues.

The chain has TRBV2 and TRBJ1-1; D perhaps matches TRBD1 (6 bases). This CDR3 comprises 13 residues. CDR1 and CDR2 (germline): SNHLY, FYNNEI. V dropped 6 bases and J dropped 1 base, with 9 bases sitting between them. The DNA for the CDR3 is TGTGCCAGCAGAGAGGACAGGAACACTGAAGCTTTCTTT. This translates into CASREDRNTEAFF.

This clone was seen just once. V and J are TRBV9 and TRBJ1-2; no reliable D call. Trimming cost V 1 base and J 5 bases, with 12 bases left between them. The CDR3 is made up of 14 amino acids. Germline loops: CDR1 SGDLS, CDR2 YYNGEE. For the CDR3, the DNA is TGTGCCAGCAGCGTAAGCCCGATCCGATATGGCTACACCTTC. Its protein is CASSVSPIRYGYTF.

The chain joins TRBV12-5 to TRBJ2-2, with 11 bases matching TRBD1. CDR3 length: 16 residues. The germline gives CDR1 LGHNT, CDR2 FRNRAP. Losses at the gene ends were 4 bases for V and 7 bases for J; bases not matched to a gene: 8. The CDR3 DNA follows: TGTGCTAGTGGTTCCGGACAGGGGGCGCTTAACGGGGAGCTGTTTTTT. Translation: CASGSGQGALNGELFF.

The chain joins TRBV11-2 to TRBJ1-2; a weak D match, TRBD1 (6 bases). Germline CDR1 reads SGHAT; CDR2 reads FQNNGV. The CDR3 has 13 residues. Trimming took 5 bases from V and 8 from J, leaving 15 bases between them. The CDR3 is CASSPATGIGYTF. CDR3 DNA sequence: TGTGCCAGCAGCCCCGCGACAGGCATCGGCTACACCTTC. Combining the CDR3 with reference TRBV11-2 and TRBJ1-2 gives the whole variable domain EAGVAQSPRYKIIEKRQSVAFWCNPISGHATLYWYQQILGQGPKLLIQFQNNGVVDDSQLPKDRFSAERLKGVDSTLKIQPAKLEDSAVYLCASSPATGIGYTFGSGTRLTVV.

V usage is TRBV7-6 and J usage is TRBJ2-1; D is perhaps TRBD2 (6 bases). Per germline, CDR1 SGHVS and CDR2 FNYEAQ. V was trimmed by 1 base and J by 3 bases, leaving 10 bases between them. CDR3 size: 15 residues. The CDR3 nucleotides are TGTGCCAGCAGCTTAGAAGCGGGTTACTACAATGAGCAGTTCTTC. Translation gives CASSLEAGYYNEQFF.

The chain uses TRBV5-1 and TRBJ2-1; possible D gene TRBD1, 6 bases. V was shortened by 4 bases and J by 10 bases, with 12 bases between the two germline ends. The CDR3 length is 12 residues. CDR1 and CDR2 from the germline V gene are SGHRS and YFSETQ. The CDR3 reads CASSLEGTEQFF. The CDR3 DNA is TGCGCCAGCAGCCTAGAAGGGACAGAGCAGTTCTTC.

This clone was seen only once. The gene calls are TRBV28 and TRBJ2-7; D remains unclear. Germline V gives CDR1 MDHEN, CDR2 SYDVKM. The V gene lost 3 bases and the J gene lost 5 bases, with 20 bases spanning the gap. The CDR3 is 16 residues long. The CDR3 bases are TGTGCCAGCAGTTTTCATCCGTCTAGTGGAAAAAACGAGCAGTACTTC. Residues: CASSFHPSSGKNEQYF.

This clone appeared a single time. The genes are TRBV7-9 and TRBJ2-1; 7 bases match TRBD1. The germline CDR1 and CDR2 sequences are SEHNR and FQNEAQ (reference sequence). The CDR3 runs to 14 residues. Trimming took 1 base from V and 6 from J; bases not matched to a gene: 3. CDR3 bases: TGTGCCAGCAGCTTAGGCCGGGACAGCAATGAGCAGTTCTTC. Amino acid sequence: CASSLGRDSNEQFF.

The CDR3 is CASSSPGTRDNEQFF. The DNA for the CDR3 is TGTGCCAGCAGTTCCCCCGGGACTAGAGACAATGAGCAGTTCTTC. This chain uses TRBV6-5 with TRBJ2-1; 8 bases fit TRBD2. The CDR3 consists of 15 residues. Trimming at V came to 4 bases and at J to 5 bases, leaving 7 bases not matched to a gene. In germline, CDR1 is MNHEY, CDR2 SVGAGI.

The sample holds a few counts of this clone. The chain recombines TRBV5-1 with TRBJ1-4; no definite D call. The CDR3 totals 15 residues. Germline CDR1 SGHRS, CDR2 YFSETQ. V gave up 2 bases and J gave up 0 bases, with 8 bases separating them. CDR3 amino acids: CASSLTVSTNEKLFF. CDR3 bases: TGCGCCAGCAGCTTAACAGTGTCAACTAATGAAAAACTGTTTTTT.